This T cell receptor (beta chain) is from a study of shared clonotypes between healthy human individuals. CDR1 LNHNV and CDR2 YYDKDF come from the germline V gene (reference sequence). This CDR3 contains 14 residues. The V and J ends lost 5 bases and 8 bases respectively, with 15 bases between them. Repertoires were generated with immunoSEQ multiplex PCR, while TCRdb's copy carries only in-frame clones and drops some. The sample shows fewer than 650,000 clones, around 78% of them seen only once. General study results and limits: In having few donors, the study represented limited genetic and exposure-history diversity. An effect of sequencing depth on clonotype sharing among donors was expected.

A word on this clone: The antigen remains unidentified.

Each unsorted sample relied on 70 million to 90 million PBMCs as its source of genomic DNA. The receptor was derived from a woman aged 40 to 50 in good health. Some clones in this sample may be carry-over from other donors' samples. The sequenced material came from PBMCs. The rearrangement joins TRBV15 to TRBJ1-4, with D possibly matching TRBD1 (6 bases). The CDR3 sequence is CATSFTGLGEKLFF. The CDR3 DNA is TGTGCCACCAGCTTCACAGGGTTGGGCGAAAAACTGTTTTTT.